The rows below give T cell receptor beta chains drawn from one sample of a study of CD8 T cells in ankylosing spondylitis. TCRdb used MiXCR to reprocess the 5' RACE reads, holding one entry per CDR3 protein. The table includes just over 150,000 distinct CDR3 sequences, approximately 20% detected once. The sample consisted of blood, either unsorted or a sorted T cell fraction (not recorded which). These receptors all stem from a male donor with ankylosing spondylitis or in good health (not recorded which). CDR3s include the opening cysteine and the closing phenylalanine or tryptophan. Each record gives: clone size, J gene, V gene, D gene, CDR3 protein, CDR3 DNA. D genes are given only for firm matches. Expanded clones are given a class, and other clones once, few, many or no size at all.

clone_size: .
j_call: TRBJ1-5
v_call: TRBV20-1
d_call: .
cdr3_aa: CCAPPTPNGGNQPQHF
cdr3_nt: TGCTGTGCTCCGCCTACCCCCAACGGGGGCAATCAGCCCCAGCATTTT

clone_size: few
j_call: TRBJ2-5
v_call: TRBV19
d_call: .
cdr3_aa: CASSIQGHYQETQYF
cdr3_nt: TGTGCCAGTAGTATCCAGGGTCATTACCAAGAGACCCAGTACTTC

clone_size: many
j_call: TRBJ1-2
v_call: TRBV5-1
d_call: .
cdr3_aa: CASSLGRGNYGYTF
cdr3_nt: TGCGCCAGCAGCTTGGGACGGGGAAACTATGGCTACACCTTC

clone_size: many
j_call: TRBJ2-2
v_call: TRBV5-1
d_call: .
cdr3_aa: CASRRTENTGELFF
cdr3_nt: TGCGCCAGCAGGCGGACAGAGAACACCGGGGAGCTGTTTTTT

clone_size: many
j_call: TRBJ2-3
v_call: TRBV5-1
d_call: .
cdr3_aa: CASSPSYRLGGDFTDTQYF
cdr3_nt: TGCGCCAGCAGCCCCTCATACAGACTAGGAGGGGATTTCACAGATACGCAGTATTTT

clone_size: few
j_call: TRBJ2-7
v_call: TRBV30
d_call: .
cdr3_aa: CAWSVLGIEQYF
cdr3_nt: TGTGCCTGGAGTGTATTAGGGATCGAGCAGTACTTC

clone_size: .
j_call: TRBJ1-1
v_call: TRBV20-1
d_call: .
cdr3_aa: CSARGAGQFTEAFF
cdr3_nt: TGCAGTGCTAGAGGCGCCGGACAGTTCACTGAAGCTTTCTTT

clone_size: few
j_call: TRBJ1-3
v_call: TRBV29-1
d_call: .
cdr3_aa: CSVLDGGGGGGSGNTIYF
cdr3_nt: TGCAGCGTTCTGGATGGAGGGGGAGGCGGAGGATCTGGAAACACCATATATTTT

clone_size: .
j_call: TRBJ2-1
v_call: TRBV5-1
d_call: .
cdr3_aa: CASSLVAGQSYNEQFF
cdr3_nt: TGCGCCAGCAGCTTGGTGGCGGGACAATCCTACAATGAGCAGTTCTTC

clone_size: .
j_call: TRBJ2-3
v_call: TRBV5-4
d_call: .
cdr3_aa: CASSLSVLLAADLPDTQYF
cdr3_nt: TGTGCCAGCAGCTTATCCGTTCTGCTGGCGGCAGACCTCCCCGATACGCAGTATTTT

clone_size: many
j_call: TRBJ1-1
v_call: TRBV29-1
d_call: .
cdr3_aa: CSVRVGGSNTEAFF
cdr3_nt: TGCAGCGTCCGGGTGGGGGGTTCGAACACTGAAGCTTTCTTT

clone_size: many
j_call: TRBJ2-7
v_call: TRBV5-1
d_call: .
cdr3_aa: CASSSTPSPEQYF
cdr3_nt: TGCGCCAGCAGCTCGACACCGTCGCCCGAGCAGTACTTC

clone_size: few
j_call: TRBJ2-1
v_call: TRBV7-9
d_call: .
cdr3_aa: CASSLGPTGNNEQFF
cdr3_nt: TGTGCCAGCAGCTTAGGCCCCACCGGGAACAATGAGCAGTTCTTC

clone_size: few
j_call: TRBJ2-1
v_call: TRBV5-1
d_call: TRBD2
cdr3_aa: CASSLEVGLAGYNEQFF
cdr3_nt: TGCGCCAGCAGCTTGGAGGTGGGGCTAGCGGGATACAATGAGCAGTTCTTC

clone_size: few
j_call: TRBJ2-2
v_call: TRBV21-1
d_call: .
cdr3_aa: CASSEGAGERFASPTGELFF
cdr3_nt: TGTGCCAGCAGCGAAGGGGCAGGGGAGAGATTCGCTTCCCCCACCGGGGAGCTGTTTTTT

clone_size: .
j_call: TRBJ2-3
v_call: TRBV7-6
d_call: TRBD2
cdr3_aa: CASSSGLAGVIDTQYF
cdr3_nt: TGTGCCAGCAGCTCGGGACTAGCGGGAGTTATAGATACGCAGTATTTT

clone_size: .
j_call: TRBJ2-1
v_call: TRBV10-3
d_call: .
cdr3_aa: CAIGDSIWSEQFF
cdr3_nt: TGTGCCATCGGAGACAGCATTTGGAGTGAGCAGTTCTTC